This TCR beta chain was sequenced during a study of molecular identifiers for immune sequencing clone quantification. CDR3 length: 12 amino acids. Trimming pared 2 bases from V and 10 bases from J, leaving 9 bases between. Bulk TCR libraries used previously described methods and listed TCR primers. In TCRdb, the PCR reads were re-called with MiXCR into one record per CDR3 protein. This repertoire shows a few hundred thousand distinct CDR3 sequences, over 20% found once; its top ten account for 0.74%. This clonotype appeared a few times. The genes are TRBV12-3 or TRBV12-4 and TRBJ2-1, with D possibly being TRBD1 (6 bases). The TCR originated in a human donor in good health. Some libraries in this study had Jurkat cell RNA spiked in. The sample taken for sequencing was naive CD8+ T cells from blood, with Jurkat cell RNA spiked in. Indicated subset: FACS-sorted CD8+CD4-CCR7+CD45RA+ naive T cells. The DNA of the CDR3 is TGTGCCAGCAGTTTAAGTGGGGGCGAGCAGTTCTTC. It codes for CASSLSGGEQFF.